The text below deals with one T cell receptor beta chain. This table comes from immunoSEQ multiplex PCR, and its TCRdb copy is limited to in-frame clones, with some not included. The table shows about 320,000 clones, with 87% occurring only once. The data originate from a study of blood T cell repertoires in COVID-19. Turning to the study itself: Both acute and convalescent COVID-19 samples were obtained from the United States, Italy and Spain.

CDR3 length equals 16 residues. The germline CDR1 and CDR2 sequences are LNHDA and SQIVND (reference sequence). V gave up 2 bases and J gave up 4 bases; unmatched junction bases: 8. The sequencing sample was made of PBMCs or T cells enriched from blood (not recorded which). The chain joins TRBV19 to TRBJ2-7; 10 positions agree with TRBD1. The TCR originated in a woman in her 30s who had recovered from COVID-19. DNA for the CDR3: TGTGCCAGTAGTATATCCGCCGGGACAGGGGTTTACGAGCAGTACTTC. Translating gives CASSISAGTGVYEQYF.